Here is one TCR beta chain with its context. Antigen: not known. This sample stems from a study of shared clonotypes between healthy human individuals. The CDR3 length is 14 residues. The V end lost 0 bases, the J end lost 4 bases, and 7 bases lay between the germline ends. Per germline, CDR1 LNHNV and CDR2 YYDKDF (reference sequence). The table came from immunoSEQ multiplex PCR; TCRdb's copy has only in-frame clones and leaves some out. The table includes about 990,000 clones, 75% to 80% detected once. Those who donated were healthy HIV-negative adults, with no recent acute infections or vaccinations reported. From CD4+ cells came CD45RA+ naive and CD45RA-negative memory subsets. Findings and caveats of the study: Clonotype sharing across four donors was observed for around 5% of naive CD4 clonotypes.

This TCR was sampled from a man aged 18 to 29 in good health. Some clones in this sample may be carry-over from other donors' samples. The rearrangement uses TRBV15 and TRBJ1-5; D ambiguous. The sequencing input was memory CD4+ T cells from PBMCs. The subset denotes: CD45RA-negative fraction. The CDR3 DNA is TGTGCCACCAGCAGAGAGGTAGGAAATCAGCCCCAGCATTTT. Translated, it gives CATSREVGNQPQHF.